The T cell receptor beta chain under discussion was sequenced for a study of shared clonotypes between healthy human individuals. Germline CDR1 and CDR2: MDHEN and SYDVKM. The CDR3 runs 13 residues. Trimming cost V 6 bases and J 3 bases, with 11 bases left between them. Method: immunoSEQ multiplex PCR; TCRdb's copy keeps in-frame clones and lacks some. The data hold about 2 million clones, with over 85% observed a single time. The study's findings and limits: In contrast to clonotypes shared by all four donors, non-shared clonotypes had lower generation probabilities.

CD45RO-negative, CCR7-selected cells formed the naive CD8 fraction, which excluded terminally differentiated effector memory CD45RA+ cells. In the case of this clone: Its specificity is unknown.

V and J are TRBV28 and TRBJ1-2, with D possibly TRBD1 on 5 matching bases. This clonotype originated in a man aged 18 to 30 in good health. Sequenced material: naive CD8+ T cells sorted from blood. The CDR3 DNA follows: TGTGCCAGCAGCCCAGGGAGGGACTATGGCTACACCTTC. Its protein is CASSPGRDYGYTF.